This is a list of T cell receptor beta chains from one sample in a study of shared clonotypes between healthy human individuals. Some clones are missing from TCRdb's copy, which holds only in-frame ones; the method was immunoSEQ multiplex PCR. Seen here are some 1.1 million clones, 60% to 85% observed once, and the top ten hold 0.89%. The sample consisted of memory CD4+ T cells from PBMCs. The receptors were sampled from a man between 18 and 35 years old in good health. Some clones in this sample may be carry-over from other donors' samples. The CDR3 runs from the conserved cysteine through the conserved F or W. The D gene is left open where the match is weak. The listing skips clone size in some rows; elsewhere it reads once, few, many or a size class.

CDR3: CASSPGYFYEQYF
DNA: TGTGCCAGTTCCCCAGGGTACTTCTACGAGCAGTACTTC
D: .
size: .
J: TRBJ2-7
V: TRBV19

CDR3: CASRPMGVETQYF
DNA: TGTGCCAGCAGACCAATGGGCGTGGAGACCCAGTACTTC
D: .
size: .
J: TRBJ2-5
V: TRBV27

CDR3: CASSLEQAETQYF
DNA: TGTGCCAGCAGCTTAGAACAGGCCGAGACCCAGTACTTC
D: .
size: .
J: TRBJ2-5
V: TRBV11-2

CDR3: CASSYGGAGNTIYF
DNA: TGTGCCAGCAGTTACGGGGGCGCCGGAAACACCATATATTTT
D: .
size: .
J: TRBJ1-3
V: TRBV6-6

CDR3: CASSRDRLNYEQYF
DNA: TGTGCCAGCAGCCGCGATCGTCTTAACTACGAGCAGTACTTC
D: .
size: .
J: TRBJ2-7
V: TRBV5-4

CDR3: CASSSRQVATRLTDTQYF
DNA: TGTGCCAGCAGCTCAAGGCAGGTAGCGACGCGCCTCACAGATACGCAGTATTTT
D: .
size: .
J: TRBJ2-3
V: TRBV11-2

CDR3: CASSQRGSPYEQYF
DNA: TGTGCCAGCAGTCAGAGGGGATCCCCCTACGAGCAGTACTTC
D: .
size: .
J: TRBJ2-7
V: TRBV27

CDR3: CASASDALAGVYEQYF
DNA: TGTGCTAGTGCTTCCGACGCTCTAGCGGGAGTATACGAGCAGTACTTC
D: TRBD2
size: few
J: TRBJ2-7
V: TRBV12-5

CDR3: CARSLSSSSFLYEQYF
DNA: TGTGCCAGAAGCTTATCCAGTAGCAGCTTTCTCTACGAGCAGTACTTC
D: .
size: .
J: TRBJ2-7
V: TRBV5-3

CDR3: CARPMVRNNNQPQHF
DNA: TGCGCCAGACCTATGGTCCGAAATAACAATCAGCCCCAGCATTTT
D: .
size: once
J: TRBJ1-5
V: TRBV5-1

CDR3: CASSLTGTENYGYTF
DNA: TGTGCCAGCAGCTTAACCGGGACAGAGAACTATGGCTACACCTTC
D: TRBD1
size: .
J: TRBJ1-2
V: TRBV7-2